These 13 T cell receptor beta chains were all obtained from the same sample, sequenced in a study of glioma-infiltrating T cells after dendritic cell vaccination. Specified time point: after dendritic cell vaccination, including at tumor progression/relapse. Measured with immunoSEQ multiplex PCR; TCRdb has only the in-frame clones, and not every one. This table holds about 64,000 clones, roughly nine tenths found once. The sample here was blood, taken after dendritic cell vaccination. These TCRs come from a human donor with glioblastoma.

The V gene is TRBV6-1, the J gene TRBJ2-7; D is perhaps TRBD1 (5 bases). There are 13 residues in the CDR3. The V gene's germline CDR1 is MNHNS and CDR2 SASEGT. Trimming took off 6 bases at V and 5 bases at J, with 14 bases between the two ends. The CDR3: CASRSDRGDEQYF. CDR3 nucleotides: TGTGCCAGCAGGAGCGACAGAGGCGACGAGCAGTACTTC.

V gene TRBV27 combines with J gene TRBJ1-1, with TRBD1 as a possible D gene (5 bases). In germline, CDR1 is MNHEY, CDR2 SMNVEV (reference sequence). V gave up 0 bases and J gave up 0 bases, with 8 bases separating them. This CDR3 is built from 15 residues. In DNA form, the CDR3 reads TGTGCCAGCAGTTTATCGGGGGGTATGAACACTGAAGCTTTCTTT. As protein: CASSLSGGMNTEAFF.

V usage is TRBV30 and J usage is TRBJ2-3; a possible D gene is TRBD2 (6 bases). Germline values: CDR1 GTSNPN, CDR2 SVGIG (reference sequence). This CDR3 spans 17 amino acids. V was trimmed by 5 bases and J by 3 bases, leaving 24 bases between them. The CDR3: CAWEPWRRGRGTDTQYF. CDR3 coding DNA: TGTGCCTGGGAACCTTGGAGACGGGGGAGAGGGACAGATACGCAGTATTTT.

V and J are TRBV4-2 and TRBJ2-2; tentatively, D is TRBD2 (6 bases). The CDR3 contains 17 residues. The V gene lost 4 bases and the J gene lost 6 bases, with 21 bases spanning the gap. The germline V gene encodes CDR1 LGHNA and CDR2 YNFKEQ. CDR3 DNA: TGTGCCAGCAGCCCATATACCTCCACTAGCCGGGCCGGGGAGCTGTTTTTT. Encoded protein: CASSPYTSTSRAGELFF.

This chain connects TRBV7-2 to TRBJ2-5; D remains ambiguous. Germline V gives CDR1 SGHTA, CDR2 FQGNSA. The V end was cut by 1 base, the J end by 3 bases, with 12 bases between. This CDR3 is built from 15 residues. CDR3 protein: CASSLGGSQEETQYF. The DNA of the CDR3 is TGTGCCAGCAGCTTAGGCGGATCCCAAGAAGAGACCCAGTACTTC.

The rearrangement joins TRBV2 to TRBJ1-1; the D is unclear. V lost 1 base to trimming and J lost 7 bases, with 7 bases between them. The CDR3 sequence is 12 residues long. Germline values: CDR1 SNHLY, CDR2 FYNNEI. The CDR3, as DNA: TGTGCCAGCAGTGAAGGGGCCAGTGAAGCTTTCTTT. Amino acids: CASSEGASEAFF.

The CDR3: CAGIQGASNYGYTF. For the CDR3, the DNA is TGTGCCGGGATTCAGGGGGCCTCTAACTATGGCTACACCTTC. J is TRBJ1-2 and V is TRBV5-3; TRBD1 aligns across 8 bases. TRBV5-3 is an ORF for which the function is uncertain. The CDR3 is made up of 14 amino acids. Trimming at V came to 10 bases and at J to 0 bases, leaving 8 bases not matched to a gene.

The chain links TRBV15 to TRBJ1-6; no definite D call. The CDR3 totals 16 residues. The germline CDR1 and CDR2 sequences are LNHNV and YYDKDF (reference sequence). Trimming took 0 bases from V and 3 from J, leaving 9 bases between them. CDR3 DNA sequence: TGTGCCACCAGCAGAGAGAGGGAGAACTATAATTCACCCCTCCACTTT. Protein sequence: CATSRERENYNSPLHF. Combining the CDR3 with reference TRBV15 and TRBJ1-6 gives the whole variable domain DAMVIQNPRYQVTQFGKPVTLSCSQTLNHNVMYWYQQKSSQAPKLLFHYYDKDFNNEADTPDNFQSRRPNTSFCFLDIRSPGLGDTAMYLCATSRERENYNSPLHFGNGTRLTVT.

This clone was detected once. The chain has TRBV2 and TRBJ1-2; 11 nucleotides line up with TRBD1. Germline CDR1 reads SNHLY; CDR2 reads FYNNEI. J lost 8 bases, V lost 3 bases, and 5 bases had no gene match. This CDR3 has 14 amino acids. CDR3 nucleotide sequence: TGTGCCAGCAGTGAGGACAGGGGGCGATGGGGCTACACCTTC. This codes for CASSEDRGRWGYTF.

This chain connects TRBV19 to TRBJ1-2; possible D gene TRBD1, 6 bases. This CDR3 comprises 14 residues. Trimming pared 5 bases from V and 5 bases from J, leaving 15 bases between. Germline V gives CDR1 LNHDA, CDR2 SQIVND (reference sequence). CDR3 bases: TGTGCCAGTAGTCCCGACATGGGGGCTTATGGCTACACCTTC. Protein product: CASSPDMGAYGYTF.

The rearrangement uses TRBV6-6 and TRBJ1-5; 7 bases are shared with TRBD1. V lost 4 bases, J lost 3 bases, and 6 bases stayed unmatched. The CDR3 covers 15 residues. Germline assignment: CDR1 MNHNY and CDR2 SVGAGI (reference sequence). CDR3 in DNA: TGTGCCAGCAGTTCGGTCAGGGGGGACAATCAGCCCCAGCATTTT. This codes for CASSSVRGDNQPQHF.

Regarding this clone: The identical CDR3 is also encoded by other nucleotide sequences in the sample. The genes are TRBV4-3 and TRBJ1-6; D is unclear. V was cut by 1 base and J by 5 bases, with 9 bases left in between. The CDR3 spans 15 residues. CDR1 LGHNA and CDR2 YSLEER come from the germline V gene. Here the CDR3 DNA reads TGCGCCAGCAGCCAAGGCGGTGTGCATAATTCACCCCTCCACTTT. This sequence encodes CASSQGGVHNSPLHF.

The rearrangement uses TRBV5-8 and TRBJ2-1; 12 bases align to TRBD2. CDR1 and CDR2 from the germline V gene are SGHTS and YDEGEE. V shed 6 bases and J 8 bases; nucleotides not matched to a gene: 9. The CDR3 has 15 residues. For the CDR3, the DNA is TGTGCCAGCACCCTCTCTAGCGGGGGGGCCGATGAGCAGTTCTTC. Translating it yields CASTLSSGGADEQFF. Variable domain in full (rest from reference TRBV5-8 and TRBJ2-1): EAGVTQSPTHLIKTRGQQATLRCSPISGHTSVYWYQQALGLGLQFLLWYDEGEERNRGNFPPRFSGRQFPNYSSELNVNALELEDSALYLCASTLSSGGADEQFFGPGTRLTVL.